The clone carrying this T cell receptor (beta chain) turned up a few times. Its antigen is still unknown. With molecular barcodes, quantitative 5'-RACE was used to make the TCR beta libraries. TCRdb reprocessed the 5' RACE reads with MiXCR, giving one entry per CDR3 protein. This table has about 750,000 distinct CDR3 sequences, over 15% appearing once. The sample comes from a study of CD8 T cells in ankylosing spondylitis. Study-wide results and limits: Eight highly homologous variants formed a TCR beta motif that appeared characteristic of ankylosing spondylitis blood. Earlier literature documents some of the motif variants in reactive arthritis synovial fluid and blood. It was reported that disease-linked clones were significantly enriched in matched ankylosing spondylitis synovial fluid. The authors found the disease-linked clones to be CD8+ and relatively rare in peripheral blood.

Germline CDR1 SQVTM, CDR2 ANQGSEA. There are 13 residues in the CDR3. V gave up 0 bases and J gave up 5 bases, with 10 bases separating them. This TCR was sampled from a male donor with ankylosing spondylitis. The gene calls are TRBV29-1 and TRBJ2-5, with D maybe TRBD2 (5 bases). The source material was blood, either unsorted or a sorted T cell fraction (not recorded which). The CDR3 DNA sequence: TGCAGCGTTGAAGATCTAGCTAGGGAGACCCAGTACTTC. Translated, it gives CSVEDLARETQYF.